These 17 T cell receptor beta chains share one sample of origin, sequenced in a study of cytomegalovirus exposure and HLA in healthy donors. TCRdb's table, derived via immunoSEQ multiplex PCR, lists solely in-frame clones and lacks some. The sample lists 110,000 or so clones; 88% were seen once. Source material: PBMCs. The receptors derive from a man aged 18 to 30 in good health and CMV-seronegative.

This chain joins TRBV11-3 and TRBJ1-1; tentative D call: TRBD1 (5 bases). V dropped 6 bases and J dropped 0 bases, with 17 bases sitting between them. This CDR3 has 16 residues. Germline CDR1 reads SGHNT; CDR2 reads YENEEA. The CDR3 here is CASSPVGRGLNTEAFF. The CDR3 region has the DNA TGTGCCAGCAGTCCCGTGGGGCGGGGGTTGAACACTGAAGCTTTCTTT.

The V gene is TRBV6-1, the J gene TRBJ1-1; D might be TRBD1 (5 bases). The germline CDR1 and CDR2 sequences are MNHNS and SASEGT. V was shortened by 4 bases and J by 0 bases, with 12 bases between the two germline ends. This CDR3 region has 15 residues. The CDR3 protein is CASSVHGGMNTEAFF. In DNA form, the CDR3 reads TGTGCCAGCAGTGTCCACGGGGGGATGAACACTGAAGCTTTCTTT.

The table lists this clone with a count of one. In DNA form, the CDR3 reads TGCGCCAGCAGCTTGGCCTTAGATAGCATGCGGACTGAAGCTTTCTTT. Translation: CASSLALDSMRTEAFF. The genes are TRBV5-1 and TRBJ1-1; D gene uncertain. CDR3 length: 16 residues. Per the germline V gene, CDR1 is SGHRS and CDR2 is YFSETQ. Trimming removed 0 bases at V and 5 bases at J, with 17 bases between.

V usage is TRBV21-1 and J usage is TRBJ2-3; the D segment call TRBD2 is taken from the table without a DNA check. TRBV21-1 is given as a pseudogene. This CDR3 region has 16 residues. CDR3 sequence (DNA): TGTGCCAGCAGCGGGCCTAGCGGGAGGGCCAGGGATACGCAGTATTTT. Translating it yields CASSGPSGRARDTQYF.

The chain carries TRBV25-1 and TRBJ2-3; TRBD2 agrees at 11 bases. This CDR3 contains 16 residues. The V gene end was trimmed by 3 bases and the J gene end by 4 bases; junction bases not matched to a gene: 6. Germline V CDR1 and CDR2: MGHDK, SYGVNS. CDR3 nucleotides: TGTGCCAGCAGTGACTGGGCTAGCGGGAGGCCAGATACGCAGTATTTT. This codes for CASSDWASGRPDTQYF. Full variable domain (missing parts from reference TRBV25-1 and TRBJ2-3): EADIYQTPRYLVIGTGKKITLECSQTMGHDKMYWYQQDPGMELHLIHYSYGVNSTEKGDLSSESTVSRIRTEHFPLTLESARPSHTSQYLCASSDWASGRPDTQYFGPGTRLTVL.

The V gene is TRBV29-1, the J gene TRBJ2-5; D is ambiguous. Per germline, CDR1 SQVTM and CDR2 ANQGSEA. The germline V and J ends were trimmed by 4 bases and 2 bases, with 8 bases remaining between them. The CDR3 length is 12 residues. The CDR3 reads CSVGPQQETQYF. CDR3 DNA sequence: TGCAGCGTTGGGCCGCAACAAGAGACCCAGTACTTC.

This clone has only a few counts. The J gene is TRBJ2-7, the V gene TRBV28; tentatively, D is TRBD1 (6 bases). The CDR3 contains 16 residues. Between the trimmed V and J ends, which lost 1 base and 3 bases, there was a span of 16 bases. Germline V gene data show CDR1 as MDHEN and CDR2 as SYDVKM. The CDR3, as DNA: TGTGCCAGCAGTTTATATCTGGGGGCGCAAGGCTACGAGCAGTACTTC. Its protein product is CASSLYLGAQGYEQYF.

The chain employs TRBV7-2 and TRBJ1-6; D perhaps matches TRBD1 (6 bases). This CDR3 spans 16 amino acids. Germline V gives CDR1 SGHTA, CDR2 FQGNSA. V was clipped by 2 bases and J by 2 bases, with 10 bases between them. The CDR3 DNA sequence: TGTGCCAGCAGCTTAACAGGGCCGACCTATAATTCACCCCTCCACTTT. Its protein is CASSLTGPTYNSPLHF.

V is TRBV19 and J is TRBJ2-7; 9 bases are shared with TRBD1. V trimming: 4 bases; J trimming: 4 bases; junction bases outside the gene matches: 8. This CDR3 is 15 amino acids long. CDR1 is LNHDA and CDR2 is SQIVND in the germline V gene (reference sequence). The chain's CDR3 is CASSTFRDREYEQYF. The DNA of the CDR3 is TGTGCCAGTAGTACTTTCCGGGACAGGGAGTACGAGCAGTACTTC.

This chain joins TRBV2 and TRBJ2-3, with TRBD1 matching over 7 bases. Germline CDR1 reads SNHLY; CDR2 reads FYNNEI. The CDR3 is 13 amino acids. V lost 6 bases, J lost 3 bases, and 3 bases stayed unmatched. CDR3 residues: CASRQGLTDTQYF. In DNA, the CDR3 is TGTGCCAGCAGACAGGGGTTGACAGATACGCAGTATTTT.

A single count supports this clone. The chain employs TRBV18 and TRBJ2-7, with D tentatively TRBD1 (5 bases). V was trimmed by 1 base and J by 6 bases, leaving 10 bases between them. This CDR3 is 13 amino acids long. The germline V gene has CDR1 KGHSH and CDR2 LQKENI. CDR3 residues: CASSPRSQGEQYF. In DNA form, the CDR3 reads TGTGCCAGCTCACCACGGTCGCAGGGCGAGCAGTACTTC.

The chain joins TRBV9 to TRBJ1-2, with TRBD1 matching over 9 bases. Per the germline V gene, CDR1 is SGDLS and CDR2 is YYNGEE. V gave up 5 bases and J gave up 6 bases; unmatched junction bases: 14. The CDR3 runs 16 residues. DNA of the CDR3: TGTGCCAGCAGAGCTGGACAGGGGCGGAATTTCGATGGCTACACCTTC. The encoded protein is CASRAGQGRNFDGYTF.

The genes are TRBV30 and TRBJ1-6, with TRBD1 matching 9 bases. Germline V CDR1 and CDR2: GTSNPN, SVGIG (reference sequence). V was clipped by 2 bases and J by 10 bases; unmatched bases: 9. This CDR3 contains 15 residues. The CDR3 sequence: CAWSQGDRVSSPLHF. The CDR3, as DNA: TGTGCCTGGAGTCAAGGGGACAGGGTTAGCTCACCCCTCCACTTT.

The chain recombines TRBV15 with TRBJ2-5; 10 bases agree with TRBD2. In germline, CDR1 is LNHNV, CDR2 YYDKDF (reference sequence). Trimming took 1 base from V and 3 from J; bases not matched to a gene: 5. The CDR3 has 16 residues. CDR3 in DNA: TGTGCCACCAGCAGAGTACCCACTAGCGGGGAAGAGACCCAGTACTTC. This gives the protein CATSRVPTSGEETQYF.

The chain is built from TRBV7-2 and TRBJ1-6; 7 positions match TRBD1. This CDR3 is 16 amino acids long. The V gene end was trimmed by 2 bases and the J gene end by 9 bases; junction bases not matched to a gene: 10. The germline gives CDR1 SGHTA, CDR2 FQGNSA. The CDR3 region is CASSLRGRQGGSPLHF. In nucleotides, the CDR3 is TGTGCCAGCAGCTTAAGGGGGAGACAGGGCGGTTCACCCCTCCACTTT.

The J gene is TRBJ1-1, the V gene TRBV5-1; TRBD1 aligns across 8 bases. Germline trimming cut 7 bases from V and 1 base from J; bases unmatched to any gene: 6. Germline CDR1 and CDR2: SGHRS and YFSETQ. The CDR3 runs to 14 residues. The chain's CDR3 is CASEAGGGNTEAFF. Here the CDR3 DNA reads TGCGCCAGCGAGGCAGGGGGCGGGAACACTGAAGCTTTCTTT. Variable domain in full (rest from reference TRBV5-1 and TRBJ1-1): KAGVTQTPRYLIKTRGQQVTLSCSPISGHRSVSWYQQTPGQGLQFLFEYFSETQRNKGNFPGRFSGRQFSNSRSEMNVSTLELGDSALYLCASEAGGGNTEAFFGQGTRLTVV.

V and J are TRBV27 and TRBJ2-7; 9 positions match TRBD2. This CDR3 spans 16 amino acids. Germline V gene data show CDR1 as MNHEY and CDR2 as SMNVEV (reference sequence). The V gene end was trimmed by 2 bases and the J gene end by 3 bases; junction bases not matched to a gene: 8. The CDR3 sequence is CASSLLSSGANYEQYF. The CDR3 nucleotides read TGTGCCAGCAGTTTACTGTCTAGCGGGGCAAACTACGAGCAGTACTTC.